The 9 T cell receptor beta chains reported below all come from one sample, sequenced in a study of OX40 agonist ivuxolimab in advanced cancers. Generated by immunoSEQ multiplex PCR, the TCRdb table keeps only in-frame clones and is missing some. The sample shows tens of thousands of clones, roughly nine tenths of them seen only once. Sequences were derived from CD4+ or CD8+ T cells sorted from blood, sampled in a trial of the OX40 agonist ivuxolimab. The receptors stem from an adult with an advanced solid tumor such as melanoma, head and neck, liver or kidney cancer.

The count of this clone is one. V and J are TRBV20-1 and TRBJ2-3; D might be TRBD2 (5 bases). There are 11 residues in the CDR3. V was shortened by 4 bases and J by 5 bases, with 7 bases between the two germline ends. Germline V gene sequence: CDR1 DFQATT, CDR2 SNEGSKA (reference sequence). The CDR3 loop is CSATREDTQYF. The DNA for the CDR3 is TGCAGTGCTACTCGGGAAGATACGCAGTATTTT.

The rearrangement uses TRBV5-6 and TRBJ2-7, with D tentatively TRBD2 (5 bases). V lost 0 bases and J 3 bases, leaving 13 bases between the germline ends. Germline V gene data show CDR1 as SGHDT and CDR2 as YYEEEE. The CDR3 extends over 15 amino acids. The CDR3 is CASSLVGRSLYEQYF. The CDR3 nucleotides read TGTGCCAGCAGCTTGGTTGGGAGATCTCTCTACGAGCAGTACTTC.

The V and J genes are TRBV6-5 and TRBJ1-2; D remains ambiguous. Germline V gives CDR1 MNHEY, CDR2 SVGAGI. This CDR3 spans 14 amino acids. Between the trimmed V and J ends, which lost 6 bases and 0 bases, there was a span of 11 bases. DNA for the CDR3: TGTGCCAGCAGGTATACGGCGCCTAACTATGGCTACACCTTC. Protein sequence: CASRYTAPNYGYTF.

This sequence joins TRBV30 and TRBJ2-3; no firm D call. The ends were cut back, 4 bases at V and 5 bases at J, with 7 bases in the middle. The CDR3 length is 11 residues. Per the germline V gene, CDR1 is GTSNPN and CDR2 is SVGIG (reference sequence). Here the CDR3 reads CAWTSRDTQYF. For the CDR3, the DNA is TGTGCCTGGACATCGAGAGATACGCAGTATTTT.

CDR3 in DNA: TGTGCCAGCAGTTTAAGGTGGGGAACTGAAGCTTTCTTT. Residues: CASSLRWGTEAFF. The V call is TRBV27, the J call TRBJ1-1; D unresolved. The germline gives CDR1 MNHEY, CDR2 SMNVEV (reference sequence). The CDR3 consists of 13 residues. With 2 bases removed from V and 5 bases from J, the gap between germline ends came to 9 bases.

The chain uses TRBV28 and TRBJ2-2; 9 bases align to TRBD2. Germline loops: CDR1 MDHEN, CDR2 SYDVKM. The CDR3 contains 15 residues. V dropped 6 bases and J dropped 3; count of bases not matched to a gene: 5. This CDR3 reads CASSMSGRHTGELFF. CDR3 DNA: TGTGCCAGCAGCATGAGCGGGAGGCACACCGGGGAGCTGTTTTTT.

The chain has TRBV28 and TRBJ2-7, with D perhaps TRBD2 (6 bases). The CDR3 consists of 13 residues. Germline V CDR1 and CDR2: MDHEN, SYDVKM. V was clipped by 7 bases and J by 7 bases, with 17 bases between them. The CDR3 region is CASTPGVLGEQYF. In DNA, the CDR3 is TGTGCCAGCACTCCGGGGGTTCTGGGGGAGCAGTACTTC.

The sample holds one count of this clone. The V call is TRBV28, the J call TRBJ1-2; D gene ambiguous. This CDR3 comprises 13 residues. Trimming took 9 bases from V and 1 from J, leaving 12 bases between them. Germline loops: CDR1 MDHEN, CDR2 SYDVKM. This CDR3 is CARGRKSNYGYTF. CDR3 DNA: TGTGCCAGAGGTCGTAAGAGTAACTATGGCTACACCTTC.

This clone was seen only a few times. The chain carries TRBV6-6 and TRBJ1-5, with D unresolved. CDR1 and CDR2 (germline): MNHNY, SVGAGI (reference sequence). The CDR3 contains 12 residues. The ends were cut back, 2 bases at V and 7 bases at J, with 6 bases in the middle. CDR3 bases: TGTGCCAGCAGTTACCCCCGACAGCCCCAGCATTTT. Protein product: CASSYPRQPQHF.